This T cell receptor beta chain derives from a study of long-term antiretroviral therapy in people with HIV. Researchers ran immunoSEQ v3.0 at survey level. Here immunoSEQ multiplex PCR was the method, and the copy in TCRdb shows in-frame clones only, minus some. The table lists 25,000 to 35,000 clones, approximately 93% of them singletons. Germline V CDR1 and CDR2: MNHEY, SMNVEV (reference sequence). Trimming stripped 5 bases from V and 5 bases from J, with 12 bases between. The CDR3 loop spans 13 amino acids. The sequenced sample was unsorted PBMCs, obtained 3.1 years after starting antiretroviral therapy. The sequence came from a man between 18 and 29 years old with HIV. The rearrangement links TRBV27 to TRBJ1-1, with D uncertain. This chain's CDR3 is CASSPGGSTEAFF. The CDR3 DNA is TGTGCCAGCAGTCCAGGCGGGTCGACTGAAGCTTTCTTT.